The 27 T cell receptor beta chains listed next were all sequenced from one sample in a study of monozygotic twins with inflammatory bowel disease. Each CDR3 protein gets one entry in TCRdb, which reprocessed the 5' RACE reads and gives no DNA. The sample data list some 100,000 distinct CDR3 sequences. The sample consisted of blood. The receptors were gathered from a human donor with ulcerative colitis or Crohn's disease, or a healthy co-twin of an affected twin (not recorded which).

This chain's CDR3 is CSAQLGQGGEKLFF. V and J are TRBV29-1 and TRBJ1-4; lacking DNA, the TRBD1 call made by TCRdb goes unchecked. Germline V gene data show CDR1 as SQVTM and CDR2 as ANQGSEA. CDR3 length: 14 amino acids.

V is TRBV20-1 and J is TRBJ2-1; without DNA, the TCRdb call of TRBD2 cannot be checked. The CDR3 extends over 19 amino acids. The germline CDR1 and CDR2 sequences are DFQATT and SNEGSKA (reference sequence). The CDR3 sequence is CSARDWRGLAGEHYNEQFF.

CDR3 amino acids: CASSLAAGGGGNNEQFF. This chain links TRBV7-2 with TRBJ2-1; absent DNA, TCRdb's TRBD2 call cannot be checked. Germline V gene data show CDR1 as SGHTA and CDR2 as FQGNSA. CDR3 length: 17 residues.

This chain uses TRBV28 with TRBJ2-7; TCRdb's D call, TRBD2, is unchecked because there is no DNA. The CDR3 is 19 amino acids. Germline V gene lookup returns CDR1 MDHEN and CDR2 SYDVKM. The CDR3 reads CASSLGAPGLASWLKEQYF.

The CDR3 sequence: CASNLLAGGPNERFF. The chain carries TRBV19 and TRBJ2-1; TCRdb proposes TRBD2, but this gene call is untestable without DNA. CDR1 and CDR2 from the germline V gene are LNHDA and SQIVND (reference sequence). This CDR3 spans 15 amino acids.

This rearrangement joins TRBV19 to TRBJ1-3. This CDR3 has 14 amino acids. Per the germline V gene, CDR1 is LNHDA and CDR2 is SQIVND (reference sequence). CDR3: CASSVDSSGNTIYF.

This sequence joins TRBV3-1 and TRBJ2-2; TCRdb gives TRBD1 as the D gene, but with no DNA this cannot be confirmed. Germline V gives CDR1 LGHDT, CDR2 YNNKEL (reference sequence). This CDR3 is 15 amino acids long. The CDR3 here is CASSQGDPGTGELFF.

The rearrangement links TRBV30 to TRBJ1-3. The CDR3 runs 13 residues. Per the germline V gene, CDR1 is GTSNPN and CDR2 is SVGIG (reference sequence). Here the CDR3 reads CAWGFSSGNTIYF.

The rearrangement joins TRBV5-1 to TRBJ1-2; TCRdb gives TRBD1 as the D gene, but with no DNA this cannot be confirmed. Per germline, CDR1 SGHRS and CDR2 YFSETQ. This CDR3 is 13 amino acids long. The CDR3 here is CASSQFGQNGYTF. Drawing the rest from reference TRBV5-1 and TRBJ1-2, the complete variable domain is KAGVTQTPRYLIKTRGQQVTLSCSPISGHRSVSWYQQTPGQGLQFLFEYFSETQRNKGNFPGRFSGRQFSNSRSEMNVSTLELGDSALYLCASSQFGQNGYTFGSGTRLTVV.

This chain uses TRBV27 with TRBJ1-1. The CDR3 has 14 residues. Germline V gene sequence: CDR1 MNHEY, CDR2 SMNVEV (reference sequence). CDR3 region: CASSSPTGPTEAFF.

The V and J genes are TRBV20-1 and TRBJ2-1; TCRdb's D gene call, TRBD2, goes unchecked for lack of DNA. Germline CDR1 DFQATT, CDR2 SNEGSKA (reference sequence). The CDR3 covers 17 residues. The CDR3 loop is CSASGLAGGLTRDEQFF.

This chain uses TRBV12-3 or TRBV12-4 with TRBJ2-1; TCRdb's D gene call, TRBD2, goes unchecked for lack of DNA. This CDR3 is 18 amino acids long. The CDR3 loop is CASSFLTSGTSIDNEQFF.

CDR3 residues: CASRQGGESPLHF. The rearrangement joins TRBV12-3 or TRBV12-4 to TRBJ1-6; there is no DNA to check the TCRdb D call of TRBD1. This CDR3 is 13 amino acids long.

The chain recombines TRBV21-1 with TRBJ2-1. TRBV21-1 is a listed pseudogene. The CDR3 consists of 13 residues. CDR3: CASSKGQYNEQFF.

The V and J genes are TRBV3-1 and TRBJ2-2. The CDR3 is made up of 16 amino acids. Germline values: CDR1 LGHDT, CDR2 YNNKEL (reference sequence). The CDR3 region is CASSQEVITNTGELFF.

CDR3 loop: CSVEVEGAQETQYF. The chain joins TRBV29-1 to TRBJ2-5; TCRdb calls TRBD1, which cannot be checked without DNA. Germline V gene data show CDR1 as SQVTM and CDR2 as ANQGSEA. This CDR3 has 14 amino acids.

The rearrangement uses TRBV12-3 or TRBV12-4 and TRBJ2-1; checking the TCRdb D call of TRBD2 is not possible without DNA. CDR3 length: 15 amino acids. CDR3: CASSGAGGPWNEQFF.

The chain combines TRBV4-2 with TRBJ1-5; TCRdb's D call of TRBD1 is untestable without DNA. The CDR3 spans 15 residues. The germline CDR1 and CDR2 sequences are LGHNA and YNFKEQ. The CDR3 sequence is CASSQDRDRYQSQHF.

The chain uses TRBV12-3 or TRBV12-4 and TRBJ1-6; TCRdb's D gene call, TRBD1, goes unchecked for lack of DNA. CDR3 length equals 16 residues. CDR3 region: CASRPPGGRYNSPLHF.

The chain couples TRBV28 to TRBJ2-3; TCRdb reports TRBD2, a call that lacks DNA to check it against. Germline V lookup: CDR1 MDHEN, CDR2 SYDVKM. CDR3 length equals 14 residues. CDR3 amino acids: CASSFGGVADTQYF. Based on the CDR3 plus reference TRBV28 and TRBJ2-3, the full variable domain is DVKVTQSSRYLVKRTGEKVFLECVQDMDHENMFWYRQDPGLGLRLIYFSYDVKMKEKGDIPEGYSVSREKKERFSLILESASTNQTSMYLCASSFGGVADTQYFGPGTRLTVL.

The chain joins TRBV20-1 to TRBJ2-3; TCRdb's assignment of TRBD2 cannot be checked, as there is no DNA. Germline-derived CDR1 and CDR2 are DFQATT and SNEGSKA (reference sequence). The CDR3 length is 17 residues. The CDR3 is CSAREPIGAGDADTQYF.

The chain carries TRBV7-9 and TRBJ1-2. The CDR3 is 13 amino acids. Germline V gene sequence: CDR1 SEHNR, CDR2 FQNEAQ (reference sequence). CDR3: CASSKTESYGYTF.

The chain has TRBV12-3 or TRBV12-4 and TRBJ2-3; TCRdb returns TRBD2, unconfirmable since there is no DNA. The CDR3 has 13 amino acids. CDR3 loop: CASSGDWSATQYF.

The chain combines TRBV5-1 with TRBJ2-1; the TCRdb D gene call, TRBD2, has no DNA to confirm it. Germline V gives CDR1 SGHRS, CDR2 YFSETQ. The CDR3 consists of 16 residues. Here the CDR3 reads CASSFGLAGEDNEQFF.

The J gene is TRBJ2-5, the V gene TRBV5-1; TCRdb's assignment of TRBD1 cannot be checked, as there is no DNA. The CDR3 contains 14 residues. Germline V gene data show CDR1 as SGHRS and CDR2 as YFSETQ. This CDR3 is CASSFSSRGETQYF.

The gene calls are TRBV18 and TRBJ1-2. CDR3 size: 13 residues. Germline assignment: CDR1 KGHSH and CDR2 LQKENI. CDR3 sequence: CASSPQRDEGYTF. The full variable domain, in which reference TRBV18 and TRBJ1-2 provide the parts outside the CDR3, is NAGVMQNPRHLVRRRGQEARLRCSPMKGHSHVYWYRQLPEEGLKFMVYLQKENIIDESGMPKERFSAEFPKEGPSILRIQQVVRGDSAAYFCASSPQRDEGYTFGSGTRLTVV.

The V call is TRBV25-1, the J call TRBJ2-7; TCRdb reports TRBD1, a call that lacks DNA to check it against. The CDR3 runs to 12 residues. Germline V lookup: CDR1 MGHDK, CDR2 SYGVNS. The CDR3 loop is CASSRDVYEQYF.